A single sample is the source of the 26 T cell receptor beta chains below, sequenced in a study of blood T cell repertoires in COVID-19. Assay used: immunoSEQ multiplex PCR; TCRdb lists only in-frame clones, some missing. Seen here are 200,000 to 250,000 clones, 75% to 90% observed once, and the top ten hold less than 3.5%. The sample was peripheral blood. These receptors originate from a man aged 30-40 years with COVID-19, enrolled during active disease.

The CDR3 bases are TGTGCCAGCAGTTTCGGAGCGGGGGGGACAGATACGCAGTATTTT. It specifies CASSFGAGGTDTQYF. This chain uses TRBV2 with TRBJ2-3; 10 nucleotides match TRBD2. Germline-derived CDR1 and CDR2 are SNHLY and FYNNEI. The trim removed 5 bases at V and 3 bases at J, leaving 5 bases unmatched. This CDR3 is built from 15 residues.

The V and J genes are TRBV19 and TRBJ1-3, with a tentative D call TRBD1 (5 bases). CDR1 is LNHDA and CDR2 is SQIVND in the germline V gene (reference sequence). CDR3 length: 15 residues. V was trimmed by 7 bases and J by 0 bases, leaving 13 bases between them. The chain's CDR3 is CASTRRGDSGNTIYF. The CDR3, as DNA: TGTGCCAGTACTAGGCGGGGCGACTCTGGAAACACCATATATTTT.

The V call is TRBV10-3, the J call TRBJ1-4; 7 bases match TRBD1. The CDR3 is 13 residues long. The germline gives CDR1 ENHRY, CDR2 SYGVKD. Trimming at V came to 11 bases and at J to 3 bases, leaving 6 bases not matched to a gene. In DNA, the CDR3 is TGTGCCTCTCACGGGACAGCTAATGAAAAACTGTTTTTT. Its protein product is CASHGTANEKLFF.

This sequence joins TRBV19 and TRBJ2-7, with 7 nucleotides matching TRBD1. The CDR3 length is 14 residues. Germline V gene lookup returns CDR1 LNHDA and CDR2 SQIVND (reference sequence). The junction had 11 bases not matched to a gene; V was cut back by 9 bases and J by 3 bases. CDR3 DNA: TGTGCCAGCCGATATACAGGGGAGCGCTACGAGCAGTACTTC. Translation: CASRYTGERYEQYF.

CDR3 sequence (DNA): TGTGCCAGCAGTTTAGAGGACAATACCTACGAGCAGTACTTC. Translated, it gives CASSLEDNTYEQYF. The chain employs TRBV28 and TRBJ2-7; perhaps TRBD1 as D (5 bases). This CDR3 comprises 14 residues. Germline values: CDR1 MDHEN, CDR2 SYDVKM. V was clipped by 2 bases and J by 2 bases, with 10 bases between them.

The CDR3 loop is CASSSGGPTFSYEQYF. As DNA, the CDR3 is TGCGCCAGCAGCTCGGGGGGGCCGACATTCTCCTACGAGCAGTACTTC. This sequence joins TRBV5-1 and TRBJ2-7, with 8 bases fitting TRBD2. This CDR3 has 16 amino acids. J gave up 0 bases and V 3 bases, and 8 bases lay outside the gene matches. Germline values: CDR1 SGHRS, CDR2 YFSETQ.

The chain has TRBV18 and TRBJ1-5, with TRBD1 identical over 9 bases. Germline lookup yields CDR1 KGHSH and CDR2 LQKENI. Trimming took 6 bases from V and 7 from J; bases not matched to a gene: 13. The CDR3 covers 16 residues. The CDR3 reads CASSQTRTGVGQPQHF. The CDR3 DNA reads TGTGCCAGCTCCCAAACTAGGACAGGGGTTGGCCAGCCCCAGCATTTT.

The chain joins TRBV2 to TRBJ2-1; maybe TRBD2 (5 bases). This CDR3 region has 17 residues. In germline, CDR1 is SNHLY, CDR2 FYNNEI. Trimming took off 1 base at V and 5 bases at J, with 18 bases between the two ends. The CDR3 protein is CASSEGVWRGSHNEQFF. CDR3 coding DNA: TGTGCCAGCAGTGAAGGGGTTTGGAGAGGGTCCCACAATGAGCAGTTCTTC. The whole variable domain, filled in from reference TRBV2 and TRBJ2-1, reads EPEVTQTPSHQVTQMGQEVILRCVPISNHLYFYWYRQILGQKVEFLVSFYNNEISEKSEIFDDQFSVERPDGSNFTLKIRSTKLEDSAMYFCASSEGVWRGSHNEQFFGPGTRLTVL.

The CDR3 coding sequence is TGCGCCAGCAGCGGGGCAGGGCCCGAAGTTAACTATGGCTACACCTTC. Protein product: CASSGAGPEVNYGYTF. The V gene is TRBV5-1, the J gene TRBJ1-2, with D perhaps TRBD1 (5 bases). The germline gives CDR1 SGHRS, CDR2 YFSETQ. The V and J ends lost 4 bases and 1 base respectively, with 17 bases between them. The CDR3 consists of 16 residues.

This sequence joins TRBV7-3 and TRBJ2-7, with a possible D match to TRBD1 (6 bases). Deletions cut 1 base from V and 3 bases from J, with 13 bases between. Germline CDR1 is SGHTA and CDR2 is FQGTGA. This CDR3 comprises 15 residues. CDR3: CASSLIGTTNYEQYF. In DNA, the CDR3 is TGTGCCAGCAGCTTAATAGGGACAACTAACTACGAGCAGTACTTC.

This sequence joins TRBV4-3 and TRBJ1-4; D perhaps matches TRBD1 (5 bases). This CDR3 is 15 amino acids long. Per the germline V gene, CDR1 is LGHNA and CDR2 is YSLEER. V was clipped by 3 bases and J by 3 bases, with 11 bases between them. The DNA of the CDR3 is TGCGCCAGCAGCCAGTTGACAGCCTCTAATGAAAAACTGTTTTTT. This translates into CASSQLTASNEKLFF.

This clone came up once. Other DNA sequences in the sample encode the same CDR3. The rearrangement joins TRBV20-1 to TRBJ1-2, with TRBD1 as a possible D gene (6 bases). From germline, CDR1 is DFQATT and CDR2 SNEGSKA (reference sequence). The CDR3 loop spans 11 amino acids. Trimming took off 2 bases at V and 5 bases at J, with 6 bases between the two ends. The CDR3 region has the DNA TGCAGTGCTAGACAGGGGTATGGCTACACCTTC. The encoded protein is CSARQGYGYTF.

The chain employs TRBV11-2 and TRBJ1-6; the D is unclear. V was cut by 3 bases and J by 2 bases, with 8 bases left in between. The CDR3 length is 15 residues. The germline V gene encodes CDR1 SGHAT and CDR2 FQNNGV. For the CDR3, the DNA is TGTGCCAGCAGCTTCGGAGGCGCCTATAATTCACCCCTCCACTTT. Residues: CASSFGGAYNSPLHF.

The chain carries TRBV4-1 and TRBJ2-1, with TRBD1 identical over 8 bases. The CDR3 is 17 amino acids. With 4 bases clipped from V and 7 bases from J, the junction kept 15 bases outside the gene matches. The germline V gene has CDR1 MGHRA and CDR2 YSYEKL. The CDR3 loop reads CASSLIRLDRATNEQFF. DNA for the CDR3: TGCGCCAGCAGCCTAATTCGATTGGACAGGGCTACAAATGAGCAGTTCTTC.

V usage is TRBV6-4 and J usage is TRBJ1-2; TRBD1 aligns across 7 bases. J was trimmed by 4 bases and V by 6 bases; bases with no gene match: 8. This CDR3 has 14 amino acids. Germline CDR1 reads MRHNA; CDR2 reads SNTAGT. CDR3 sequence (DNA): TGTGCCAGCAGGGCCACAGGGGTTGGCTATGGCTACACCTTC. Protein sequence: CASRATGVGYGYTF.

This sequence joins TRBV7-9 and TRBJ1-5; no definite D call. The CDR3 length is 12 residues. Germline assignment: CDR1 SEHNR and CDR2 FQNEAQ (reference sequence). The CDR3 DNA sequence: TGTGCAGCGGGAGATAGCAATCAGCCCCAGCATTTT. The encoded protein is CAAGDSNQPQHF.

CDR3 loop: CASSLGQGAEKLFF. The CDR3 coding sequence is TGTGCCAGCAGCTTAGGCCAGGGGGCAGAAAAACTGTTTTTT. The chain is built from TRBV7-9 and TRBJ1-4, with 8 nucleotides matching TRBD1. The CDR3 spans 14 residues. Trimming removed 1 base from V and 8 bases from J; junction bases left unmatched: 3. Germline lookup yields CDR1 SEHNR and CDR2 FQNEAQ (reference sequence).

The chain joins TRBV27 to TRBJ2-3; D perhaps matches TRBD1 (5 bases). This CDR3 contains 15 residues. The V gene's germline CDR1 is MNHEY and CDR2 SMNVEV (reference sequence). The germline V and J ends were trimmed by 1 base and 1 base, with 9 bases remaining between them. The DNA of the CDR3 is TGTGCCAGCAGTTTATTGGACACCGGCACAGATACGCAGTATTTT. Protein: CASSLLDTGTDTQYF.

The chain couples TRBV6-5 to TRBJ1-2, with no clear D. The germline CDR1 and CDR2 sequences are MNHEY and SVGAGI. V lost 0 bases and J lost 5, with 10 bases in between. The CDR3 consists of 14 residues. For the CDR3, the DNA is TGTGCCAGCAGTTACTCCGAAGCCATGTATGGCTACACCTTC. This codes for CASSYSEAMYGYTF.

This clone was seen once. The V gene is TRBV11-1, the J gene TRBJ1-1, with D possibly being TRBD1 (6 bases). The CDR3 length is 15 residues. The V gene's germline CDR1 is SGHAT and CDR2 FQDESV (reference sequence). V was shortened by 0 bases and J by 1 base, with 9 bases between the two germline ends. The CDR3 DNA is TGTGCCAGCAGCTTAGCGGACAGACAGAACACTGAAGCTTTCTTT. This gives the protein CASSLADRQNTEAFF.

The chain uses TRBV6-2 or TRBV6-3 and TRBJ1-1; no firm D call. The V gene's germline CDR1 is MNHEY and CDR2 SVGEGT. The CDR3 has 15 amino acids. V was cut by 2 bases and J by 1 base, with 11 bases left in between. The CDR3: CASSYGGSKNTEAFF. The CDR3 DNA is TGTGCCAGCAGTTACGGCGGCAGCAAGAACACTGAAGCTTTCTTT.

The genes are TRBV6-1 and TRBJ2-7; TRBD1 aligns across 8 bases. The CDR3 sequence is 15 residues long. The ends lost 0 bases at V and 5 bases at J; junction bases unmatched: 6. The germline V gene has CDR1 MNHNS and CDR2 SASEGT. The CDR3 is CASSEADRGSDEQYF. The CDR3 nucleotides are TGTGCCAGCAGTGAAGCAGACAGGGGAAGCGACGAGCAGTACTTC.

The J gene is TRBJ1-2, the V gene TRBV2; maybe TRBD1 (5 bases). Per germline, CDR1 SNHLY and CDR2 FYNNEI. V was shortened by 6 bases and J by 4 bases, with 15 bases between the two germline ends. The CDR3 contains 14 residues. In nucleotides, the CDR3 is TGTGCCAGCAGCGGAGACAGAGGATCCTATGGCTACACCTTC. It translates to CASSGDRGSYGYTF.

The chain is built from TRBV2 and TRBJ2-3; 9 positions agree with TRBD2. The J segment lost 0 bases and the V segment lost 6 bases, leaving 7 bases of the junction unmatched. The CDR3 totals 16 residues. Germline V gene lookup returns CDR1 SNHLY and CDR2 FYNNEI. This CDR3 is CASRGSSGISTDTQYF. The CDR3 nucleotides read TGTGCCAGCAGGGGTTCTAGCGGGATTAGCACAGATACGCAGTATTTT. Filled out from reference TRBV2 and TRBJ2-3, the complete variable domain reads EPEVTQTPSHQVTQMGQEVILRCVPISNHLYFYWYRQILGQKVEFLVSFYNNEISEKSEIFDDQFSVERPDGSNFTLKIRSTKLEDSAMYFCASRGSSGISTDTQYFGPGTRLTVL.

V and J are TRBV6-5 and TRBJ1-1; 9 bases align to TRBD1. With 2 bases clipped from V and 3 bases from J, the junction kept 4 bases outside the gene matches. This CDR3 spans 15 amino acids. The germline CDR1 and CDR2 sequences are MNHEY and SVGAGI. The CDR3 DNA follows: TGTGCCAGCAGTTACCCACAGGGGGCGGACACTGAAGCTTTCTTT. Its protein product is CASSYPQGADTEAFF.

The V call is TRBV28, the J call TRBJ2-7; D possibly corresponds to TRBD1 (5 bases). CDR3 length: 14 amino acids. Between the trimmed V and J ends, which lost 6 bases and 2 bases, there was a span of 14 bases. The germline V gene encodes CDR1 MDHEN and CDR2 SYDVKM. In DNA form, the CDR3 reads TGTGCCAGCAGAGGGGCAGGGTTCCCCTACGAGCAGTACTTC. This codes for CASRGAGFPYEQYF.